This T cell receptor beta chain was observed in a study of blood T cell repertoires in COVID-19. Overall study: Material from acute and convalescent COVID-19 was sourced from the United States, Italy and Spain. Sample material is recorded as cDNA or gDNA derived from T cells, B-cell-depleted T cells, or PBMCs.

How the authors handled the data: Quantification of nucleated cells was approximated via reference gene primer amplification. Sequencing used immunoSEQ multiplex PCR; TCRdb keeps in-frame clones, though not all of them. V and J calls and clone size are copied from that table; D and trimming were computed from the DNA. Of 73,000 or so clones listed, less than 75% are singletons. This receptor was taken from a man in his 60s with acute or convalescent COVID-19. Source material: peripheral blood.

The CDR3 bases are TGTGCCAGCAGCTTGGGACAGGGTGATTTGGGGGAGCTGTTTTTT. Translated: CASSLGQGDLGELFF. The chain links TRBV5-4 to TRBJ2-2, with 7 positions matching TRBD1. The CDR3 length is 15 residues. Germline loops: CDR1 SGHNT, CDR2 YYREEE (reference sequence). The V and J ends lost 0 bases and 8 bases, in that order; junction bases with no gene match: 7.